The rows below give T cell receptor beta chains drawn from one sample of a study of shared clonotypes between healthy human individuals. TCRdb's table, derived via immunoSEQ multiplex PCR, lists solely in-frame clones and lacks some. The sample lists about 980,000 clones; 60% to 85% were seen once. Sequenced sample: memory CD4+ T cells sorted from blood. The receptors here all came from a man aged 18-30 years in good health. CDR3s include the opening cysteine and the closing phenylalanine or tryptophan. D genes are given only for firm matches. Size values are once, few and many counts, or a class for expanded clones, and some rows have none.

V	J	size	D	CDR3	DNA
TRBV6-1	TRBJ1-5	.	TRBD1	CASSVSASSGGYQPQHF	TGTGCCAGCAGTGTTTCCGCATCTTCAGGGGGCTATCAGCCCCAGCATTTT
TRBV6-5	TRBJ2-6	.	TRBD1	CASNRGPGANVLTF	TGTGCCAGCAACAGGGGGCCTGGGGCCAACGTCCTGACTTTC
TRBV9	TRBJ1-2	.	.	CASSTLGGSGGYTF	TGTGCCAGCAGCACTCTAGGGGGGTCCGGTGGCTACACCTTC
TRBV5-6	TRBJ1-1	many	TRBD1	CASSPRTGSAFF	TGTGCCAGCAGCCCTCGGACAGGTTCAGCTTTCTTT
TRBV9	TRBJ2-2	.	TRBD2	CASSTGTSGGFQTGELFF	TGTGCCAGCAGCACCGGGACTAGCGGGGGGTTTCAAACCGGGGAGCTGTTTTTT
TRBV21-1	TRBJ2-1	.	.	CASSKTPGNEQFF	TGTGCCAGCAGCAAGACTCCAGGGAATGAGCAGTTCTTC
TRBV4-1	TRBJ1-6	.	.	CASRRGISYNSPLHF	TGCGCCAGCAGGAGAGGGATCTCCTATAATTCACCCCTCCACTTT
TRBV6-1	TRBJ1-1	.	TRBD1	CASSGGTGETEAFF	TGTGCCAGCAGTGGGGGGACAGGGGAGACTGAAGCTTTCTTT
TRBV2	TRBJ1-4	once	.	CASSELGKGAEKLFF	TGTGCCAGCAGTGAACTAGGGAAAGGAGCTGAAAAACTGTTTTTT
TRBV6-1	TRBJ1-5	.	TRBD1	CASSEAQWGQGSYQPQHF	TGTGCCAGCAGTGAAGCGCAGTGGGGACAGGGTAGTTATCAGCCCCAGCATTTT
TRBV25-1	TRBJ1-3	.	TRBD1	CASSDPAGQDGNTIYF	TGTGCCAGCAGTGACCCGGCCGGACAGGACGGAAACACCATATATTTT
TRBV2	TRBJ2-7	.	.	CASSRGPFSYEQYF	TGTGCCAGCAGTCGGGGGCCGTTCTCCTACGAGCAGTACTTC
TRBV7-6	TRBJ2-5	.	TRBD2	CASSPNRPGGARETQYF	TGTGCCAGCAGCCCCAACCGCCCCGGGGGGGCGCGGGAGACCCAGTACTTC
TRBV7-8	TRBJ2-1	.	.	CASSLKIDNEQFF	TGTGCCAGCAGCCTTAAGATAGACAATGAGCAGTTCTTC
TRBV7-9	TRBJ1-2	few	.	CASSSPGYSYTF	TGTGCCAGCAGTTCACCAGGGTATAGCTACACCTTC
TRBV9	TRBJ2-5	once	TRBD2	CASSPRGPELAGGFQETQYF	TGTGCCAGCAGCCCGAGGGGTCCCGAACTAGCGGGAGGGTTCCAAGAGACCCAGTACTTC
TRBV11-2	TRBJ2-7	.	TRBD1	CASSPRSVDRPPYEQYF	TGTGCCAGCAGCCCTAGGTCGGTGGACAGGCCCCCCTACGAGCAGTACTTC
TRBV18	TRBJ1-1	.	TRBD1	CASSPPTGQGIKAFF	TGTGCCAGCTCACCTCCTACTGGACAGGGGATCAAGGCTTTCTTT
TRBV21-1	TRBJ2-2	.	.	CASSNSLFF	TGTGCCAGCAGCAATTCGCTGTTTTTT
TRBV9	TRBJ2-5	.	TRBD2	CASSYGLAGQETQYF	TGTGCCAGCAGCTACGGACTAGCGGGGCAAGAGACCCAGTACTTC
TRBV5-6	TRBJ1-5	once	TRBD1	CASSFHNRGAFNQPQHF	TGTGCCAGCAGCTTCCATAACAGGGGCGCCTTCAATCAGCCCCAGCATTTT
TRBV18	TRBJ2-7	.	.	CASSRNRDGLSYEQYF	TGTGCCAGCTCACGTAATAGGGACGGACTCTCCTACGAGCAGTACTTC
TRBV11-2	TRBJ2-7	many	TRBD2	CASRERGKDLEQYF	TGTGCCAGCAGGGAGCGGGGGAAGGATCTGGAGCAGTACTTC
TRBV14	TRBJ2-5	.	.	CASSQGGRGQETQYF	TGTGCCAGCAGCCAAGGTGGCAGAGGCCAAGAGACCCAGTACTTC
TRBV2	TRBJ2-3	.	.	CASSSSRYTDTQYF	TGTGCCAGCAGCTCGTCACGATACACAGATACGCAGTATTTT
TRBV10-2	TRBJ2-3	.	.	CASADSGAGSTDTQYF	TGCGCCAGCGCTGATTCGGGAGCGGGTAGCACAGATACGCAGTATTTT
TRBV5-8	TRBJ2-2	.	.	CASSLVASWTGELFF	TGTGCCAGCAGCTTGGTTGCCTCCTGGACCGGGGAGCTGTTTTTT
TRBV29-1	TRBJ1-2	.	.	CSVEEWVGGYTF	TGCAGCGTTGAAGAGTGGGTAGGGGGCTACACCTTC
TRBV2	TRBJ2-2	few	TRBD2	CASISGGLNTGELFF	TGTGCCAGCATTAGCGGGGGGCTTAACACCGGGGAGCTGTTTTTT
TRBV6-1	TRBJ2-1	once	TRBD2	CASSVPGGNEQFF	TGTGCCAGCAGTGTTCCGGGGGGGAATGAGCAGTTCTTC
TRBV14	TRBJ2-3	.	TRBD2	CASSHTTSGVTDTQYF	TGTGCCAGCAGCCATACGACTAGCGGGGTCACAGATACGCAGTATTTT
TRBV18	TRBJ2-5	.	.	CASSPGLKSEEQYF	TGTGCCAGCTCACCAGGGTTAAAGTCGGAAGAGCAGTACTTC
TRBV19	TRBJ2-7	.	TRBD1	CASSITGVHEQYF	TGTGCCAGTAGTATAACAGGGGTCCACGAGCAGTACTTC
TRBV19	TRBJ2-5	.	TRBD1	CASSGPGTGEETQYF	TGTGCCAGTAGTGGGCCCGGAACAGGGGAAGAGACCCAGTACTTC
TRBV7-2	TRBJ1-2	many	.	CASSASLTGGYTF	TGTGCCAGCAGCGCGTCCCTTACAGGGGGCTACACCTTC
TRBV13	TRBJ2-1	.	.	CASSFSYNEQFF	TGTGCCAGCAGCTTCTCCTACAATGAGCAGTTCTTC
TRBV6-5	TRBJ2-7	.	TRBD2	CASSYRAGAPYEQYF	TGTGCCAGCAGTTACCGAGCGGGGGCCCCCTACGAGCAGTACTTC
TRBV30	TRBJ2-5	.	.	CAWSFGETQYF	TGTGCCTGGAGTTTCGGGGAGACCCAGTACTTC
TRBV28	TRBJ1-2	.	TRBD1	CASSLRDRVLYGYTF	TGTGCCAGCAGCTTACGGGACAGGGTACTCTATGGCTACACCTTC
TRBV9	TRBJ1-2	.	TRBD1	CASSTEDRHAGYTF	TGTGCCAGCAGCACAGAGGACAGGCATGCGGGCTACACCTTC
TRBV4-1	TRBJ1-1	few	.	CASSQGGQIMNTEAFF	TGCGCCAGCAGCCAAGGTGGACAGATAATGAACACTGAAGCTTTCTTT
TRBV6-6	TRBJ2-1	.	TRBD2	CASSYEGAGEFDEQFF	TGTGCCAGCAGTTACGAAGGAGCGGGGGAGTTCGATGAGCAGTTCTTC
TRBV12-5	TRBJ1-1	.	.	CASEVRNTEAFF	TGTGCTAGTGAGGTCAGGAACACTGAAGCTTTCTTT
TRBV2	TRBJ1-2	.	TRBD1	CASRTGTIYGYTF	TGTGCCAGCAGGACAGGGACTATCTATGGCTACACCTTC
TRBV30	TRBJ1-2	.	.	CAWSQAGGRPYGYTF	TGTGCCTGGAGCCAGGCGGGAGGGCGGCCCTATGGCTACACCTTC
TRBV28	TRBJ2-3	.	TRBD2	CASSLLAGATQYF	TGTGCCAGCAGTTTACTAGCGGGGGCTACGCAGTATTTT
TRBV11-2	TRBJ2-7	.	.	CASSLAVRGEQYF	TGTGCCAGCAGCTTAGCCGTGAGGGGCGAGCAGTACTTC
TRBV5-6	TRBJ1-5	.	.	CASSIWGGRQPQHF	TGTGCCAGCAGCATTTGGGGGGGGAGGCAGCCCCAGCATTTT
TRBV27	TRBJ1-6	few	.	CASSQGKNSPLHF	TGTGCCAGCAGTCAGGGGAAAAATTCACCCCTCCACTTT
TRBV19	TRBJ1-5	.	.	CASSIVEGQPQHF	TGTGCCAGTAGTATAGTTGAGGGGCAGCCCCAGCATTTT
TRBV6-1	TRBJ1-1	.	TRBD1	CASSQTGKNTEAFF	TGTGCCAGCAGCCAGACAGGGAAGAACACTGAAGCTTTCTTT
TRBV30	TRBJ2-7	few	.	CAWRGGAKGEQYF	TGTGCCTGGAGAGGTGGGGCTAAGGGCGAGCAGTACTTC
TRBV7-8	TRBJ1-5	.	.	CASSLPRLPKGNQPQHF	TGTGCCAGCAGCTTACCAAGGCTCCCAAAGGGCAATCAGCCCCAGCATTTT